What follows is one TCR beta chain and its context. The entry originates in a study of patients and donors after allogeneic stem cell transplantation. TCRdb called the RT-PCR reads again in MiXCR, with one record for every CDR3 protein. Here the sample spans 190,000 or so distinct CDR3 sequences, 41% being singletons. This clonotype was obtained from a human donor who was either an allogeneic HSCT recipient or a stem cell or donor lymphocyte infusion donor (not recorded which). It is not recorded whose cells these are; they may come from a transplant donor. The source material was blood, either unsorted or a sorted T cell fraction (not recorded which).

CDR3 sequence (DNA): TGCGCCAGCAGGGGGCCAGGGGCCCCGAACACTGAAGCTTTCTTT. Protein product: CASRGPGAPNTEAFF. The V gene is TRBV4-1, the J gene TRBJ1-1; D is perhaps TRBD1 (6 bases). Germline values: CDR1 MGHRA, CDR2 YSYEKL. V was clipped by 6 bases and J by 1 base, with 15 bases between them. The CDR3 is 15 amino acids.